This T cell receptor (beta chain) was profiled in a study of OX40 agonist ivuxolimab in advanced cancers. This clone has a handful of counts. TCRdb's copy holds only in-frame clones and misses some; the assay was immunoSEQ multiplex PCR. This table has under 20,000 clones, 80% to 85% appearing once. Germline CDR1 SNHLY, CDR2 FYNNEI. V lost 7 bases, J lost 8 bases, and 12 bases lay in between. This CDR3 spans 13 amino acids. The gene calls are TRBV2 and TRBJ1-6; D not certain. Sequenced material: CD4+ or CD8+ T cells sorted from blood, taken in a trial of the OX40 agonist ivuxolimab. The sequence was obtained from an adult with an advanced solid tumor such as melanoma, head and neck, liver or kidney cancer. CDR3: CASKPPADSPLHF. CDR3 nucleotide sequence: TGTGCCAGCAAACCGCCGGCGGATTCACCCCTCCACTTT. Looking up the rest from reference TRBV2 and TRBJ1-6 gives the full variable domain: EPEVTQTPSHQVTQMGQEVILRCVPISNHLYFYWYRQILGQKVEFLVSFYNNEISEKSEIFDDQFSVERPDGSNFTLKIRSTKLEDSAMYFCASKPPADSPLHFGNGTRLTVT.